The present T cell receptor beta chain was sequenced within a study of regulatory T cells in long-lasting Graves disease (dated by TCRdb to about 2021). Describing the broader study: In the newly diagnosed Graves' disease group, patients had been taking antithyroid drugs for less than 3 months. The study took place in China and was registered as a clinical trial. TCR sequencing covered around 13 persistent and approximately 20 newly diagnosed Graves' disease patients, 33 samples in total. Persistent Graves' disease patients were compared with newly diagnosed Graves' disease patients by peripheral blood TCR sequencing and RNA sequencing.

The CDR3 starts with the cysteine, ends with the phenylalanine, and has 13 residues. Only the CDR3 region is kept as DNA, spanning 39 bases read in frame from base 1. Reading the germline V gene gives CDR1 KGHSH and CDR2 LQKENI. V loses 6 bases, J loses 4 bases, and the germline ends lie 10 bases apart. What the time point label conveys for this sample: newly diagnosed GD, antithyroid drugs for less than 3 months. RNA was extracted from PBMCs in TRIzol for both TCR sequencing and RNA sequencing. Graves' disease was diagnosed according to American Thyroid Association guidelines. Recruitment of patients was carried out at an endocrinology department in Xi'an, China. Each patient gave 7 to 9.5 milliliters of peripheral blood, collected in an EDTA anticoagulant tube. Ficoll Paque Plus density gradient separation was used to isolate PBMCs, and no further T cell sorting was performed. An Agilent 2100 Bioanalyzer and agarose gel were used to check RNA quality, while a NanoDrop 2000 measured RNA concentration.

Receptor amplification or capture employed multiplex PCR. The data were produced on an Illumina HiSeq 4000. CDR3 regions were amplified by Arm-PCR with iRepertoire HTBI primers to construct TCR beta libraries. PCR products were gel purified before sequencing. From the authors' description of their analysis: A total of some 65 TRBV and 14 TRBJ segments were identified across samples and were used for gene usage analysis of CDR3 amino acid clonotypes. COPE and FqMerger were used to merge the filtered high-quality paired reads into contigs. BLAST was used to align contigs to IMGT TRBV, TRBD and TRBJ reference genes, and CDR3 was defined according to IMGT. Clonotypes above 0.1% frequency were classified as highly expanded clones. Repertoire diversity was measured by Shannon entropy, and V-J evenness by the Gini coefficient. A clonotype found in more than one individual was treated as public. TCRdb reran the public reads through fastp at Q25 and MiXCR, keeping productive beta chains. Each CDR3 protein appears once, grouped with its most common genes and DNA. TCRdb assigned the V and J calls; the authors' analysis was not used. This sample holds 400,000 to 500,000 distinct CDR3 sequences; 14% were observed only once. The top ten constitute around a sixth of the sample.

The study at large found these results: Persistent Graves' disease patients showed lower TCR Shannon entropy and fewer highly expanded clones than newly diagnosed patients, suggesting clonal expansion. Persistent disease showed preferential use of TRBV28, TRBJ1-2 and TRBJ2-5, whereas newly diagnosed disease favored TRBV20-1 and TRBJ2-1. Only the TCR beta chain was sequenced and analyzed. Because the primary lesion, thyroid tissue, could not be accessed, the study looked at peripheral blood alone. As a limitation, the authors acknowledged that the small sample size may reduce accuracy. A larger number of public clonotypes was shared among persistent patients (over 2,500) than among newly diagnosed patients (more than 850).

This clonotype was recorded at least ten times. Its specific antigen is unknown. Per-nucleotide qualities are absent, and no much larger clonotype sits a single base away. This sample was also put to use in a study of T cells in Graves' hyperthyroidism and ophthalmopathy. As the second publication notes: A patient counted as having stable Graves' hyperthyroidism if no progression to ophthalmopathy occurred over 18 months of follow-up. Hyperthyroidism patients were aged 18 to 65 years and newly diagnosed, with disease duration of less than 2 months. Any patient with an uncontrolled infection, another autoimmune disease, pregnancy or lactation was excluded. Diagnoses were established on the basis of clinical symptoms, serum thyroxine and TRAb, thyroid ultrasound, and orbital computed tomography. The TCR CDR3 was subjected to a first round of RT-PCR using the HTBI primer set and the Qiagen OneStep RT-PCR kit. Most expanded thyroid clonotypes (frequency above 0.001) were also detected in blood, suggesting blood repertoires may reflect thyroid immune responses. In cross-validation, a model built on a 13 V-J signature told ophthalmopathy apart from stable hyperthyroidism with 85% to 90% sensitivity and roughly 81% specificity, and in testing the same model reached 80%/75%. In validation, progression to ophthalmopathy was predicted by the model with about 70% sensitivity and around 75% specificity, a median of 6.5 months before onset. TCR V-J signatures able to tell the groups apart were searched for in a discovery cohort of more than 90 patients, of whom fewer than 45 had Graves' ophthalmopathy and under 65 had stable Graves' hyperthyroidism. Prospective prediction of ophthalmopathy was tested in an independent validation cohort of 18 to 20 hyperthyroidism patients and some 17 patients who later progressed to ophthalmopathy. For training and testing, the 100 or so patients in the discovery cohort were randomly divided in a 7:3 ratio. Thyroid tissue and blood T-cell repertoires from more than 5 Graves' hyperthyroidism patients were also compared in the study. After blood sampling, hyperthyroidism patients were treated with methimazole at a starting dose of 30 mg daily, and ophthalmopathy patients were treated with high-dose intravenous methylprednisolone. The libraries were constructed in a second round of multiplex PCR and then size-selected and purified. Sequencing of the libraries was done on an Illumina HiSeq2000 using paired-end 100 bp reads. SOAPnuke was used to process the raw data, with reads discarded if the reads contained adapters or uncalled bases, had a mean Phred below 15, or lacked an exact constant-primer or identifier match. COPE v1.2.5 was used to merge the high-quality paired reads, and each unique nucleotide sequence was defined as a clonotype. MiTCR v1.1 was used to align the clonotypes against IMGT TRBV, TRBD and TRBJ reference segments. Only V-J combinations with frequency above 0.0001, covering about 99% of repertoires, were analysed. The TCS score was defined as F50 (clonal expansion) divided by E x V (chaos), with BLOSUM62-based TCRdist calculated between CDR3 peptides within each V-J. Welch's t-statistics and random forest reduced roughly 540 V-J features to 13, which were used in a naive Bayes classifier (R e1071). Sample size was not statistically predetermined, and blinding of investigators to group allocation was not performed. TCR Vbeta CDR3 sequencing of 120 to 150 peripheral blood samples (43 ophthalmopathy, 75 hyperthyroidism and approximately 17 progressor patients) is reported in the paper.

This clonotype was sampled from a woman between 50 and 59 years old with Graves disease. Donor details come from another sample of the same person, matched by shared clones. Here the chain combines TRBV18 and TRBJ2-1; TRBD2 is possibly the D segment (5 matching bases). Sequences were derived from peripheral blood mononuclear cells (PBMCs), sampled at new diagnosis, from a patient treated with antithyroid drugs. The nucleotide sequence is given as TGTGCCAGCTCCGGGATAGGATACAATGAGCAGTTCTTC. It is translated as CASSGIGYNEQFF. With the rest looked up from the reference TRBV18 and TRBJ2-1 genes rather than sequenced, the full variable domain is NAGVMQNPRHLVRRRGQEARLRCSPMKGHSHVYWYRQLPEEGLKFMVYLQKENIIDESGMPKERFSAEFPKEGPSILRIQQVVRGDSAAYFCASSGIGYNEQFFGPGTRLTVL.